This T cell receptor beta chain was found in a study of blood T cell repertoires in COVID-19. In the study overall: COVID-19 samples, acute and convalescent, were from the United States, Italy and Spain.

Measured with immunoSEQ multiplex PCR; TCRdb has only the in-frame clones, and not every one. Counted here are about 180,000 clones, around nine tenths occurring once; the ten biggest clones make up around an eighth. The V end lost 0 bases, the J end lost 9 bases, and 6 bases lay between the germline ends. The CDR3 runs 12 residues. Germline V lookup: CDR1 SGHTA, CDR2 FQGNSA. The TCR was taken from a woman between 65 and 79 years old with COVID-19, enrolled during active disease. The V gene is TRBV7-2, the J gene TRBJ2-1; the D is unclear. The sample comprised peripheral blood. The CDR3 DNA reads TGTGCCAGCAGCTTAGCGCTCAGTGAGCAGTTCTTC. Translating it yields CASSLALSEQFF.